What follows describes a single T cell receptor (beta chain). The data were taken from a study of blood T cell repertoires in COVID-19. Study in general: Samples came from the United States, Italy and Spain, spanning acute and convalescent COVID-19. PBMCs, B-cell-depleted T cells, or T cells were the source of the cDNA or gDNA that made up the material.

As originally analysed: Nucleated cell counts were estimated from reference gene primer amplification. TCRdb's table, derived via immunoSEQ multiplex PCR, lists solely in-frame clones and lacks some. That table gives V, J and clone size, and the DNA gave D and trimming. The sample gives some 190,000 clones, around 79% of which show up once; roughly 12% is in the top ten. With 4 bases clipped from V and 5 bases from J, the junction kept 8 bases outside the gene matches. Germline values: CDR1 KGHSH, CDR2 LQKENI. The CDR3 covers 15 residues. The source of this sequence is a woman aged 50 to 60 with acute or convalescent COVID-19. The sample was peripheral blood. J is TRBJ2-1 and V is TRBV18; 7 bases fit TRBD1. The CDR3 coding sequence is TGTGCCAGCTCACAGCCGAAGACAGGGAACAATGAGCAGTTCTTC. Its protein is CASSQPKTGNNEQFF.